This entry lists 23 T cell receptor beta chains sequenced from one sample in a study of cytomegalovirus exposure and HLA in healthy donors. Primers: 60 Vbeta forward and 13 Jbeta reverse. The assay was immunoSEQ multiplex PCR, and TCRdb's table has in-frame clones only and misses some. Among some 180,000 clones, about 82% were seen once, and the ten largest hold around 1.5%. Sequencing input: PBMCs. Receptors were obtained from a man in his late teens or twenties in good health and CMV-seronegative.

The chain has TRBV5-6 and TRBJ1-4, with TRBD1 as a possible D gene (6 bases). Trimming took 1 base from V and 5 from J, leaving 12 bases between them. The CDR3 totals 15 residues. Germline V gene sequence: CDR1 SGHDT, CDR2 YYEEEE. As DNA, the CDR3 is TGTGCCAGCAGCTTGAATCTCGGACAGAATGAAAAACTGTTTTTT. The encoded protein is CASSLNLGQNEKLFF.

CDR3 residues: CASSPPGGASGGRNEQFF. In DNA form, the CDR3 reads TGTGCCAGCAGCCCACCCGGGGGAGCTAGCGGGGGGCGGAATGAGCAGTTCTTC. The V call is TRBV7-9, the J call TRBJ2-1; 11 bases are shared with TRBD2. Trimming took 5 bases from V and 7 from J; bases not matched to a gene: 16. CDR1 and CDR2 (germline): SEHNR, FQNEAQ (reference sequence). This CDR3 comprises 18 residues.

This clone was seen a few times. V gene TRBV6-5 combines with J gene TRBJ2-1; D might be TRBD2 (6 bases). The CDR3 is made up of 15 amino acids. Germline CDR1 is MNHEY and CDR2 is SVGAGI. V shed 0 bases and J shed 8 bases, with 14 bases lying between them. The CDR3 protein is CASSYSPWGVHEQFF. The CDR3 nucleotides read TGTGCCAGCAGTTACTCTCCCTGGGGGGTACATGAGCAGTTCTTC.

This rearrangement joins TRBV5-1 to TRBJ2-5; 9 positions agree with TRBD1. The CDR3 length is 16 residues. The J segment lost 6 bases and the V segment lost 0 bases, leaving 9 bases of the junction unmatched. Germline V gives CDR1 SGHRS, CDR2 YFSETQ. The CDR3 reads CASSLGDRDLAQTQYF. Written as DNA, the CDR3 is TGCGCCAGCAGCTTGGGGGACAGGGATTTGGCACAGACCCAGTACTTC.

For this clone: Distinct nucleotide sequences in the sample also encode this CDR3. This chain links TRBV5-4 with TRBJ2-2; tentatively, D is TRBD2 (6 bases). This CDR3 is 15 amino acids long. Germline V gene lookup returns CDR1 SGHNT and CDR2 YYREEE (reference sequence). V was shortened by 0 bases and J by 1 base, with 7 bases between the two germline ends. The CDR3 here is CASSLAGVNTGELFF. The DNA of the CDR3 is TGTGCCAGCAGCTTGGCGGGGGTGAACACCGGGGAGCTGTTTTTT.

This rearrangement joins TRBV7-3 to TRBJ1-2; possibly TRBD1 for D (6 bases). CDR1 and CDR2 from the germline V gene are SGHTA and FQGTGA. V shed 2 bases and J shed 9 bases, with 13 bases lying between them. The CDR3 length is 13 residues. This CDR3 is CASSLLQGQSYTF. In DNA form, the CDR3 reads TGTGCCAGCAGCTTATTACAGGGTCAGAGCTACACCTTC.

This chain links TRBV6-5 with TRBJ1-1; D ambiguous. The CDR3 runs to 12 residues. Trimming shortened V by 2 bases and J by 10 bases, and 11 bases separated the two germline ends. Germline loops: CDR1 MNHEY, CDR2 SVGAGI. CDR3 sequence reads: CASSYAGTAAFF. CDR3 DNA: TGTGCCAGCAGTTACGCGGGAACGGCAGCTTTCTTT.

V gene TRBV7-9 combines with J gene TRBJ2-5; 7 bases agree with TRBD2. The CDR3 extends over 13 amino acids. J was trimmed by 4 bases and V by 5 bases; bases with no gene match: 4. The germline V gene has CDR1 SEHNR and CDR2 FQNEAQ (reference sequence). CDR3 amino acids: CASSRDYSETQYF. CDR3 nucleotides: TGTGCCAGCAGCAGGGACTATTCAGAGACCCAGTACTTC.

This chain uses TRBV30 with TRBJ2-1, with D perhaps TRBD1 (5 bases). Germline CDR1 and CDR2: GTSNPN and SVGIG (reference sequence). There are 14 residues in the CDR3. V gave up 0 bases and J gave up 4 bases, with 10 bases separating them. CDR3 bases: TGTGCCTGGAGTGTTATAAGGGGTTACAATGAGCAGTTCTTC. As protein: CAWSVIRGYNEQFF.

The chain links TRBV28 to TRBJ1-5; D call uncertain. V dropped 6 bases and J dropped 9 bases, with 21 bases sitting between them. The CDR3 sequence is 15 residues long. The V gene's germline CDR1 is MDHEN and CDR2 SYDVKM. The CDR3 is CASSPDRGGGGPQHF. The CDR3 DNA sequence: TGTGCCAGCAGCCCCGACCGGGGAGGAGGAGGGCCCCAGCATTTT.

The chain recombines TRBV25-1 with TRBJ1-2; D is perhaps TRBD1 (6 bases). This CDR3 comprises 15 residues. Trimming removed 5 bases from V and 0 bases from J, with 13 bases in between. In germline, CDR1 is MGHDK, CDR2 SYGVNS. CDR3 residues: CASSPWDKANYGYTF. In DNA, the CDR3 is TGTGCCAGCAGTCCCTGGGACAAAGCTAACTATGGCTACACCTTC.

The V and J genes are TRBV5-4 and TRBJ2-4; 8 positions match TRBD1. This CDR3 spans 15 amino acids. With V trimmed by 0 bases and J by 1 base, 0 bases remained unmatched. Germline V gives CDR1 SGHNT, CDR2 YYREEE (reference sequence). This CDR3 reads CASSLAGGAKNIQYF. As DNA, the CDR3 is TGTGCCAGCAGCTTGGCAGGGGGCGCCAAAAACATTCAGTACTTC. Variable domain in full (rest from reference TRBV5-4 and TRBJ2-4): ETGVTQSPTHLIKTRGQQVTLRCSSQSGHNTVSWYQQALGQGPQFIFQYYREEENGRGNFPPRFSGLQFPNYSSELNVNALELDDSALYLCASSLAGGAKNIQYFGAGTRLSVL.

The V and J genes are TRBV6-6 and TRBJ2-2, with 7 bases lining up with TRBD2. Germline CDR1 reads MNHNY; CDR2 reads SVGAGI (reference sequence). Losses at the gene ends were 8 bases for V and 5 bases for J; bases not matched to a gene: 8. This CDR3 contains 14 residues. CDR3 nucleotides: TGTGCCAGCTCCTCAAGGGGAGGGACCGGGGAGCTGTTTTTT. It translates to CASSSRGGTGELFF.

This chain uses TRBV5-1 with TRBJ2-5; 8 bases agree with TRBD1. Germline trimming cut 4 bases from V and 4 bases from J; bases unmatched to any gene: 6. The CDR3 is made up of 14 amino acids. The germline V gene encodes CDR1 SGHRS and CDR2 YFSETQ. The CDR3 sequence: CASSRGQGGETQYF. DNA of the CDR3: TGCGCCAGCAGCAGAGGACAGGGTGGAGAGACCCAGTACTTC.

This clone has only a few counts. The J gene is TRBJ1-1, the V gene TRBV5-1; a weak D match, TRBD1 (5 bases). Trimming pared 2 bases from V and 6 bases from J, leaving 14 bases between. This CDR3 is 14 amino acids long. Germline V gene data show CDR1 as SGHRS and CDR2 as YFSETQ. The CDR3 coding sequence is TGCGCCAGCAGCTTTCGCGGGGACGGGTCTGAAGCTTTCTTT. It translates to CASSFRGDGSEAFF.

The rearrangement joins TRBV9 to TRBJ1-6; 7 positions match TRBD1. V lost 7 bases and J lost 5; bases outside the gene matches: 6. In germline, CDR1 is SGDLS, CDR2 YYNGEE. There are 14 residues in the CDR3. The CDR3 DNA follows: TGTGCCAGCGGCACCGGGACAGATAATTCACCCCTCCACTTT. It translates to CASGTGTDNSPLHF.

The CDR3 loop reads CATSRALASVGKETQYF. The DNA of the CDR3 is TGTGCCACCAGCAGAGCCTTAGCGTCTGTTGGAAAAGAGACCCAGTACTTC. The chain is built from TRBV15 and TRBJ2-5; D may be TRBD2 (5 bases). V lost 1 base and J 3 bases, leaving 18 bases between the germline ends. The length of the CDR3 is 17 residues. Germline lookup yields CDR1 LNHNV and CDR2 YYDKDF (reference sequence). The full variable domain, rest sourced from reference TRBV15 and TRBJ2-5, is DAMVIQNPRYQVTQFGKPVTLSCSQTLNHNVMYWYQQKSSQAPKLLFHYYDKDFNNEADTPDNFQSRRPNTSFCFLDIRSPGLGDTAMYLCATSRALASVGKETQYFGPGTRLLVL.

This clone was seen a handful of times. CDR3 in DNA: TGTGCCAGCAGCAAAGAAGCTTGCGGACACAATCAGCCCCAGCATTTT. Translated: CASSKEACGHNQPQHF. The rearrangement uses TRBV21-1 and TRBJ1-5; TRBD1, the table's D call, was not compared with the DNA. TRBV21-1 corresponds to a pseudogene. The CDR3 runs 16 residues.

In its sample, this clone was seen a few times. J is TRBJ1-1 and V is TRBV7-9, with 8 bases identical to TRBD1. After removal of 5 bases from V and 11 bases from J, the junction contained 10 bases not matched to a gene. Germline V gene lookup returns CDR1 SEHNR and CDR2 FQNEAQ (reference sequence). The CDR3 contains 13 residues. CDR3: CASSVGQGMGAFF. In DNA, the CDR3 is TGTGCCAGCAGCGTTGGACAGGGTATGGGGGCTTTCTTT. The whole variable domain, remainder taken from reference TRBV7-9 and TRBJ1-1, is DTGVSQNPRHKITKRGQNVTFRCDPISEHNRLYWYRQTLGQGPEFLTYFQNEAQLEKSRLLSDRFSAERPKGSFSTLEIQRTEQGDSAMYLCASSVGQGMGAFFGQGTRLTVV.

The J gene is TRBJ1-5, the V gene TRBV28, with D possibly being TRBD1 (6 bases). This CDR3 region has 14 residues. Germline V lookup: CDR1 MDHEN, CDR2 SYDVKM. V was cut by 6 bases and J by 0 bases, with 9 bases left in between. The CDR3 protein is CASSRGGSNQPQHF. Written as DNA, the CDR3 is TGTGCCAGCAGCAGGGGCGGTAGCAATCAGCCCCAGCATTTT.

The V call is TRBV11-2, the J call TRBJ2-7, with TRBD1 matching over 7 bases. V shed 2 bases and J 5 bases; nucleotides not matched to a gene: 9. The germline V gene has CDR1 SGHAT and CDR2 FQNNGV. CDR3 size: 15 residues. The chain's CDR3 is CASSLSADRVHEQYF. CDR3 bases: TGTGCCAGCAGCTTATCGGCCGACAGGGTCCACGAGCAGTACTTC. Based on the CDR3 plus reference TRBV11-2 and TRBJ2-7, the full variable domain is EAGVAQSPRYKIIEKRQSVAFWCNPISGHATLYWYQQILGQGPKLLIQFQNNGVVDDSQLPKDRFSAERLKGVDSTLKIQPAKLEDSAVYLCASSLSADRVHEQYFGPGTRLTVT.

The rearrangement uses TRBV5-1 and TRBJ1-1, with D possibly being TRBD1 (5 bases). V lost 0 bases and J lost 7, with 19 bases in between. CDR1 and CDR2 from the germline V gene are SGHRS and YFSETQ. The CDR3 sequence is 16 residues long. CDR3 coding DNA: TGCGCCAGCAGCTTGGAGGGGACGGTCGGGGGAAGTGAAGCTTTCTTT. The encoded protein is CASSLEGTVGGSEAFF.

The chain has TRBV10-3 and TRBJ2-3; D is perhaps TRBD2 (5 bases). Trimming pared 0 bases from V and 7 bases from J, leaving 11 bases between. The CDR3 length is 14 residues. The germline gives CDR1 ENHRY, CDR2 SYGVKD. CDR3 amino acids: CAISESTTSHTQYF. CDR3 DNA sequence: TGTGCCATCAGTGAGTCGACTACCTCACATACGCAGTATTTT.